The 14 T cell receptor beta chains given below trace back to one sample, sequenced in a study of T cell responses to AZD1222 COVID-19 vaccine. The method was immunoSEQ multiplex PCR; TCRdb's version includes in-frame clones alone and lacks a portion of them. The data show more than 140,000 clones, with about 91% seen just once and 3% to 4% held by the top ten. The sequencing used peripheral blood, collected on day 0 of MenACWY control vaccination. The receptors stem from an adult in good health.

The chain carries TRBV3-1 (or the pseudogene TRBV3-2) and TRBJ2-5; weak D call: TRBD2 (7 bases). V was clipped by 2 bases and J by 5 bases, with 18 bases between them. This CDR3 spans 16 amino acids. Germline V gene lookup returns CDR1 LGHDT and CDR2 YNNKEL (reference sequence). As DNA, the CDR3 is TGTGCCAGCAGCCAAAGGAAATGGGGGGGCGGGGAGACCCAGTACTTC. Its translation is CASSQRKWGGGETQYF.

The chain couples TRBV29-1 to TRBJ2-3; TRBD2 is a possible D gene (5 bases). The CDR3 runs 13 residues. Between the trimmed V and J ends, which lost 8 bases and 1 base, there was a span of 13 bases. Germline loops: CDR1 SQVTM, CDR2 ANQGSEA. The CDR3 sequence: CSTTLSGTDTQYF. As DNA, the CDR3 is TGCAGCACGACCCTTAGCGGCACAGATACGCAGTATTTT.

In nucleotides, the CDR3 is TGTGCCAGTAGTATTCGACAGGGGGGAGAGACCCAGTACTTC. This gives the protein CASSIRQGGETQYF. The V call is TRBV19, the J call TRBJ2-5; TRBD1 matches 9 bases. The CDR3 loop spans 14 amino acids. The V segment lost 3 bases and the J segment 4 bases; nucleotides outside the gene matches: 3. CDR1 is LNHDA and CDR2 is SQIVND in the germline V gene (reference sequence).

V gene TRBV7-2 combines with J gene TRBJ1-4; D is ambiguous. V dropped 4 bases and J dropped 8 bases, with 8 bases sitting between them. Germline V gene sequence: CDR1 SGHTA, CDR2 FQGNSA. CDR3 size: 12 residues. This chain's CDR3 is CASSSFGEKLFF. CDR3 nucleotide sequence: TGTGCCAGCAGCTCCTTTGGCGAAAAACTGTTTTTT. Full variable domain (rest looked up from reference TRBV7-2 and TRBJ1-4): GAGVSQSPSNKVTEKGKDVELRCDPISGHTALYWYRQSLGQGLEFLIYFQGNSAPDKSGLPSDRFSAERTGGSVSTLTIQRTQQEDSAVYLCASSSFGEKLFFGSGTQLSVL.

Details on this clone: The sample carries other DNA sequences with the same CDR3. The CDR3 region has the DNA TGTGCTAGTGGTTTGGTACTCGGGCCCACAGATACGCAGTATTTT. Amino acids: CASGLVLGPTDTQYF. The chain combines TRBV12-5 with TRBJ2-3; no firm D call. The germline CDR1 and CDR2 sequences are LGHNT and FRNRAP. The CDR3 length is 15 residues. V was clipped by 0 bases and J by 2 bases, with 9 bases between them.

The J gene is TRBJ2-5, the V gene TRBV5-4; D may be TRBD1 (6 bases). CDR1 and CDR2 from the germline V gene are SGHNT and YYREEE (reference sequence). V dropped 0 bases and J dropped 7 bases, with 16 bases sitting between them. CDR3 length equals 15 residues. The CDR3 DNA reads TGTGCCAGCAGCTTGGCGCAGGGGCACCTAGGGACCCAGTACTTC. Encoded protein: CASSLAQGHLGTQYF.

The chain employs TRBV6-2 or TRBV6-3 and TRBJ1-2; maybe TRBD1 (5 bases). The CDR3 has 15 amino acids. In germline, CDR1 is MNHEY, CDR2 SVGEGT. Trimming removed 3 bases from V and 4 bases from J, with 15 bases in between. The CDR3 here is CASSYHARDGYGYTF. CDR3 in DNA: TGTGCCAGCAGTTATCACGCCAGGGACGGCTATGGCTACACCTTC.

The gene calls are TRBV19 and TRBJ1-1; D may be TRBD1 (5 bases). CDR3 length equals 18 residues. Germline values: CDR1 LNHDA, CDR2 SQIVND (reference sequence). V was clipped by 5 bases and J by 3 bases, with 25 bases between them. CDR3 region: CASSGLGVAARVDTEAFF. In nucleotides, the CDR3 is TGTGCCAGTAGTGGGTTGGGGGTGGCGGCACGCGTGGACACTGAAGCTTTCTTT.

The chain links TRBV3-1 (or the pseudogene TRBV3-2) to TRBJ2-7; possibly TRBD1 or TRBD2 for D (5 bases each). Germline loops: CDR1 LGHDT, CDR2 YNNKEL (reference sequence). The CDR3 extends over 12 amino acids. The V end was cut by 3 bases, the J end by 3 bases, with 6 bases between. CDR3 bases: TGTGCCAGCAGCCAGGGACGCTACGAGCAGTACTTC. As protein: CASSQGRYEQYF.

CDR3 sequence (DNA): TGTGCCTGGAGTGTTATGCTCCACAATGAGCAGTTCTTC. It is translated as CAWSVMLHNEQFF. The chain combines TRBV30 with TRBJ2-1; D is unresolved. Trimming stripped 0 bases from V and 5 bases from J, with 8 bases between. CDR3 length: 13 amino acids. From germline, CDR1 is GTSNPN and CDR2 SVGIG (reference sequence).

A remark on this clone: At one boundary the junction diverges from the germline segment, which might be a read error. The chain has TRBV12-5 and TRBJ1-2; no clear D. Germline-derived CDR1 and CDR2 are LGHNT and FRNRAP. The CDR3 loop spans 9 amino acids. CDR3 loop: CASGFLGSF. The CDR3 nucleotides read TGTGCTAGTGGTTTTCTCGGGAGCTTC.

The V gene is TRBV28, the J gene TRBJ1-2; tentatively, D is TRBD1 (6 bases). Germline CDR1 and CDR2: MDHEN and SYDVKM. The CDR3 covers 15 residues. V lost 6 bases to trimming and J lost 4 bases, with 18 bases between them. Written as DNA, the CDR3 is TGTGCCAGCAGAGTAACAGGGCACCGGGGCTATGGCTACACCTTC. This gives the protein CASRVTGHRGYGYTF.

The CDR3 coding sequence is TGCGCCAGCAGCTTCGATACAGGGGGCGGCACTGAAGCTTTCTTT. Protein: CASSFDTGGGTEAFF. The gene calls are TRBV5-1 and TRBJ1-1, with TRBD1 identical over 9 bases. CDR1 and CDR2 from the germline V gene are SGHRS and YFSETQ. The ends lost 2 bases at V and 4 bases at J; junction bases unmatched: 6. The CDR3 sequence is 15 residues long.

This chain connects TRBV11-3 to TRBJ2-7; the D call may be TRBD1 or TRBD2 (7 bases each). Deletions cut 5 bases from V and 2 bases from J, with 16 bases between. Germline V gene data show CDR1 as SGHNT and CDR2 as YENEEA. The CDR3 is 15 residues long. The CDR3 reads CASSQGGGQPYEQYF. The CDR3 DNA reads TGTGCCAGCAGCCAGGGGGGGGGACAGCCCTACGAGCAGTACTTC.